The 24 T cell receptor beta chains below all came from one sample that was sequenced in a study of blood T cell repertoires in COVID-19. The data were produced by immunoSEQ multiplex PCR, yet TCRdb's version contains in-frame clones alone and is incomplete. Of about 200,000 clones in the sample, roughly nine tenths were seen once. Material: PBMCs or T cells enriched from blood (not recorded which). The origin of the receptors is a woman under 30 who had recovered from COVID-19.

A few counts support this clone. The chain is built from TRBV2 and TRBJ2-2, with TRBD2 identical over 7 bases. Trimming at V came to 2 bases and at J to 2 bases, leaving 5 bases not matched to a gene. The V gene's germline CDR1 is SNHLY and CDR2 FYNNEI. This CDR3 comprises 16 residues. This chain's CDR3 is CASSEWAGDNTGELFF. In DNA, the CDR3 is TGTGCCAGCAGTGAATGGGCGGGGGATAACACCGGGGAGCTGTTTTTT. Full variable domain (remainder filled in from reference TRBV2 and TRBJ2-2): EPEVTQTPSHQVTQMGQEVILRCVPISNHLYFYWYRQILGQKVEFLVSFYNNEISEKSEIFDDQFSVERPDGSNFTLKIRSTKLEDSAMYFCASSEWAGDNTGELFFGEGSRLTVL.

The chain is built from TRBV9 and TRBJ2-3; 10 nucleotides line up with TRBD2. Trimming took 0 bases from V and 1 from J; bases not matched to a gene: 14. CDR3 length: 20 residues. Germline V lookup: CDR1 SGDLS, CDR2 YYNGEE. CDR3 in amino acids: CASSVAVLAGVDRGTDTQYF. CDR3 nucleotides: TGTGCCAGCAGCGTAGCGGTCCTAGCGGGGGTTGATAGGGGCACAGATACGCAGTATTTT.

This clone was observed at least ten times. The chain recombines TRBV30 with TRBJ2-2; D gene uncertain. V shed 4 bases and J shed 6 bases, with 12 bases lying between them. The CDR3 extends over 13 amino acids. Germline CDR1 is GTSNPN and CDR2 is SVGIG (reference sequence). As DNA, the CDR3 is TGTGCCTGGAACTCGTTAGTACCCGGGGAGCTGTTTTTT. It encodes CAWNSLVPGELFF.

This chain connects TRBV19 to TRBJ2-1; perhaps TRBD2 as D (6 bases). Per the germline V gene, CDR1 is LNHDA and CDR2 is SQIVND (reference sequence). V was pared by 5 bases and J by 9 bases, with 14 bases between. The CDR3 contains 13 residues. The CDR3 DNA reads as TGTGCCAGTAGTGGGGTGGCGCGGGGTGAGCAGTTCTTC. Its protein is CASSGVARGEQFF.

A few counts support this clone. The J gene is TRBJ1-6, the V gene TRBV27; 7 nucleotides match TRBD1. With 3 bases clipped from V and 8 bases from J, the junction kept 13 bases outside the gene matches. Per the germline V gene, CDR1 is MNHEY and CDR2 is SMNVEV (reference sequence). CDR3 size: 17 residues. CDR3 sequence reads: CASSFSYDREQDSPLHF. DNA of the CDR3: TGTGCCAGCAGTTTCTCTTACGACAGGGAGCAAGATTCACCCCTCCACTTT.

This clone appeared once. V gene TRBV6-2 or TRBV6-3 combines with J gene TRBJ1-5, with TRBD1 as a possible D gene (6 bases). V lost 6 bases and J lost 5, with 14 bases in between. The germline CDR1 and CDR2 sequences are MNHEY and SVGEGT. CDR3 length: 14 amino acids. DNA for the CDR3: TGTGCCAGCAGCGACGACAGGCATTATCAGCCCCAGCATTTT. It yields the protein CASSDDRHYQPQHF.

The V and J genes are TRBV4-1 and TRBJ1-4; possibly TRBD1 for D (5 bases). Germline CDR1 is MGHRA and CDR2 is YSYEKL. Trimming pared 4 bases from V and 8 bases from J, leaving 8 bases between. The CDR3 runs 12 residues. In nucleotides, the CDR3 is TGCGCCAGCAGCCCCCGGGGGGAAAAACTGTTTTTT. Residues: CASSPRGEKLFF.

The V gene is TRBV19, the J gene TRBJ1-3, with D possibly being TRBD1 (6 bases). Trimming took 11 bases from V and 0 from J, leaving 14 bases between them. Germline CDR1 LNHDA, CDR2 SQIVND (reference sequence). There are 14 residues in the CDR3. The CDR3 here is CAGSTGSSGNTIYF. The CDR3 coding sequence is TGTGCCGGATCTACAGGGAGCTCTGGAAACACCATATATTTT.

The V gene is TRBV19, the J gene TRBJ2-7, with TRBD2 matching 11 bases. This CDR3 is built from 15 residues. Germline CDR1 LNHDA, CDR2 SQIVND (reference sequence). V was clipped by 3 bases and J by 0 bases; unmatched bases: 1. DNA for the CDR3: TGTGCCAGTAGTATGGGACTAGCGGCCTCCTACGAGCAGTACTTC. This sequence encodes CASSMGLAASYEQYF.

CDR3 in DNA: TGTGCCAGCAGCGAGGAGGTAGCGGGACGGGGGCCCCAGCATTTT. This sequence encodes CASSEEVAGRGPQHF. The J gene is TRBJ1-5, the V gene TRBV2, with TRBD1 as a possible D gene (5 bases). The CDR3 consists of 15 residues. V lost 6 bases, J lost 9 bases, and 21 bases lay in between. Germline V gene sequence: CDR1 SNHLY, CDR2 FYNNEI.

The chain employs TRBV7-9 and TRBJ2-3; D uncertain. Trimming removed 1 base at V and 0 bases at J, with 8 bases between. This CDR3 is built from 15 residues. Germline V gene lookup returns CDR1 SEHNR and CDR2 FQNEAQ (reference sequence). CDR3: CASSLVVRSTDTQYF. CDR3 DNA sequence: TGTGCCAGCAGCTTAGTCGTCAGAAGCACAGATACGCAGTATTTT.

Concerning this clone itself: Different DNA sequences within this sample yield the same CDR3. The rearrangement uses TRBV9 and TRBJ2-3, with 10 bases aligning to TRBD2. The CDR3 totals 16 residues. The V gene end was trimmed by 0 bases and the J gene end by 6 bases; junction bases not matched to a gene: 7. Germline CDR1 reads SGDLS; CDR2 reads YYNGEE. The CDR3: CASSVGGSGGSDTQYF. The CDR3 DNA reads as TGTGCCAGCAGCGTAGGTGGTAGCGGGGGGTCCGATACGCAGTATTTT.

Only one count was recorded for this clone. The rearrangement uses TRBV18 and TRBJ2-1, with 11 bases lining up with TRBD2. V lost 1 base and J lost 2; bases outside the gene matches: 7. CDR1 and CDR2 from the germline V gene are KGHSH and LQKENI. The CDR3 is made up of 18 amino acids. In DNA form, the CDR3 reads TGTGCCAGCTCACCACGGGCTAGCGGGGGGCAGACCTACAATGAGCAGTTCTTC. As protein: CASSPRASGGQTYNEQFF. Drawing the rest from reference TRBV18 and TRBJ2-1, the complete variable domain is NAGVMQNPRHLVRRRGQEARLRCSPMKGHSHVYWYRQLPEEGLKFMVYLQKENIIDESGMPKERFSAEFPKEGPSILRIQQVVRGDSAAYFCASSPRASGGQTYNEQFFGPGTRLTVL.

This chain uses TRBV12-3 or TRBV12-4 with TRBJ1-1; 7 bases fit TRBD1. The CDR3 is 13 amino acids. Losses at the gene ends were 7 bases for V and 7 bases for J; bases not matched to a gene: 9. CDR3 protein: CASTTNSGGEAFF. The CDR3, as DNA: TGTGCCAGCACCACCAATTCAGGGGGTGAAGCTTTCTTT.

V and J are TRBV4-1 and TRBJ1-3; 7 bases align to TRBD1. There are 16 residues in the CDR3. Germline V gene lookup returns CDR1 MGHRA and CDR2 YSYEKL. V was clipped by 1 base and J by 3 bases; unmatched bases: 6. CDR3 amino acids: CASSQVETGSGNTIYF. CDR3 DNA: TGCGCCAGCAGCCAAGTCGAGACAGGGAGTGGAAACACCATATATTTT.

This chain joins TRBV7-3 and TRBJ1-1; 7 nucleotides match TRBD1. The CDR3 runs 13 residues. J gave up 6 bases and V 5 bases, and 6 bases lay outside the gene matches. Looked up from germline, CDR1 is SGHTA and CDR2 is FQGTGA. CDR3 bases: TGTGCCAGCAGCCCCCAAGGGGGCTCTGAAGCTTTCTTT. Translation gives CASSPQGGSEAFF.

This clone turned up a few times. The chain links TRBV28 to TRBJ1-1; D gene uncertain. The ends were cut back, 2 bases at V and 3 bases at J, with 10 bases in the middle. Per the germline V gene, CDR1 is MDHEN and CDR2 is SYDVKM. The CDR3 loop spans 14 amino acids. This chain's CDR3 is CASSLGRFYTEAFF. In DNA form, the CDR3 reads TGTGCCAGCAGTTTAGGCAGGTTTTACACTGAAGCTTTCTTT.

The CDR3, as DNA: TGTGCCAGCAGTGAAGCCGGCGGTTACAATGAGCAGTTCTTC. Amino acid sequence: CASSEAGGYNEQFF. The V call is TRBV6-1, the J call TRBJ2-1, with no clear D. Germline lookup yields CDR1 MNHNS and CDR2 SASEGT. The V gene lost 0 bases and the J gene lost 4 bases, with 7 bases spanning the gap. The CDR3 totals 14 residues.

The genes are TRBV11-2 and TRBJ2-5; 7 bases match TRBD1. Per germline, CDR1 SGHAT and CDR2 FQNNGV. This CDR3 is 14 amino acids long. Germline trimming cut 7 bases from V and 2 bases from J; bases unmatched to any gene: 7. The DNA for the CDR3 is TGTGCCAGCACCCTGACAGGGACACAAGAGACCCAGTACTTC. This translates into CASTLTGTQETQYF.

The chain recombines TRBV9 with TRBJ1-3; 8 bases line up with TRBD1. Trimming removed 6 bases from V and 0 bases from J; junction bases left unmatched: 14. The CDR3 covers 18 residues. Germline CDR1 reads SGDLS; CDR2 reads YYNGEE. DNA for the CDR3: TGTGCCAGCATCGGGGAGACAGGGGCTGGGAGCTCTGGAAACACCATATATTTT. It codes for CASIGETGAGSSGNTIYF. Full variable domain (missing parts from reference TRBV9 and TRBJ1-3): DSGVTQTPKHLITATGQRVTLRCSPRSGDLSVYWYQQSLDQGLQFLIQYYNGEERAKGNILERFSAQQFPDLHSELNLSSLELGDSALYFCASIGETGAGSSGNTIYFGEGSWLTVV.

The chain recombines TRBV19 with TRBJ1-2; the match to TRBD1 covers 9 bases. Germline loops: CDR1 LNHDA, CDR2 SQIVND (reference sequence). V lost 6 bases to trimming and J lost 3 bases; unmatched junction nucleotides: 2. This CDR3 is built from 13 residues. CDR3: CASSGQGHYGYTF. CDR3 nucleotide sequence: TGTGCCAGTAGCGGACAGGGGCACTATGGCTACACCTTC.

Here the CDR3 DNA reads TGTGCCCGGAAAGACAGGGGGTTTCTTGGCTACACCTTC. It yields the protein CARKDRGFLGYTF. The V gene is TRBV30, the J gene TRBJ1-2, with 9 bases that match TRBD1. V dropped 8 bases and J dropped 7; count of bases not matched to a gene: 11. Germline V gene sequence: CDR1 GTSNPN, CDR2 SVGIG (reference sequence). This CDR3 region has 13 residues. Based on the CDR3 plus reference TRBV30 and TRBJ1-2, the full variable domain is SQTIHQWPATLVQPVGSPLSLECTVEGTSNPNLYWYRQAAGRGLQLLFYSVGIGQISSEVPQNLSASRPQDRQFILSSKKLLLSDSGFYLCARKDRGFLGYTFGSGTRLTVV.

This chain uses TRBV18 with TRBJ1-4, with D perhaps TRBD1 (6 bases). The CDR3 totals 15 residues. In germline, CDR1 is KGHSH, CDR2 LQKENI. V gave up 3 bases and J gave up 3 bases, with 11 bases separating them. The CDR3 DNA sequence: TGTGCCAGCTCACCCGACAGGAGTGCTAATGAAAAACTGTTTTTT. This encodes CASSPDRSANEKLFF.

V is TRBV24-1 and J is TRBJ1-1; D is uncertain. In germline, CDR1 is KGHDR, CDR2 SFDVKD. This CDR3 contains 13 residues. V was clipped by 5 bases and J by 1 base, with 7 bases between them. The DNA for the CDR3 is TGTGCCACCAGTGGATTCGGGAACACTGAAGCTTTCTTT. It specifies CATSGFGNTEAFF.